The 18 T cell receptor beta chains presented below share a single source sample, sequenced in a study of graft-versus-host responses after intestinal transplantation. Profiled with immunoSEQ multiplex PCR; TCRdb holds only in-frame clones, not every one. This sample carries more than 95,000 clones, 90% of them seen once, and the ten largest clones take 0.18%. No antigen is known for these receptors. The material was unstimulated CD4+ T cells sorted from spleen or lymph node cells, obtained before intestinal transplant. These receptors originate from a human donor who received an intestinal transplant.

The chain employs TRBV5-1 and TRBJ1-1, with a tentative D call TRBD1 (5 bases). The CDR3 sequence is 15 residues long. Germline V gives CDR1 SGHRS, CDR2 YFSETQ. V was cut by 0 bases and J by 3 bases, with 12 bases left in between. The CDR3 loop reads CASSLAEGRDTEAFF. CDR3 coding DNA: TGCGCCAGCAGCTTGGCTGAGGGGAGGGACACTGAAGCTTTCTTT.

The chain joins TRBV5-1 to TRBJ2-6; D perhaps matches TRBD2 (6 bases). Germline V gives CDR1 SGHRS, CDR2 YFSETQ. The CDR3 has 14 residues. V lost 5 bases and J 0 bases, leaving 6 bases between the germline ends. The CDR3 DNA is TGCGCCAGCAGGGGGGGCTCTGGGGCCAACGTCCTGACTTTC. It yields the protein CASRGGSGANVLTF.

This chain links TRBV5-1 with TRBJ2-3; 9 bases map to TRBD1. V was pared by 6 bases and J by 4 bases, with 9 bases of the junction left unmatched. This CDR3 comprises 15 residues. The germline V gene encodes CDR1 SGHRS and CDR2 YFSETQ. For the CDR3, the DNA is TGCGCCAGCAACAAGGGACAGGGAATCCCAGATACGCAGTATTTT. Translated, it gives CASNKGQGIPDTQYF. Drawing the rest from reference TRBV5-1 and TRBJ2-3, the complete variable domain is KAGVTQTPRYLIKTRGQQVTLSCSPISGHRSVSWYQQTPGQGLQFLFEYFSETQRNKGNFPGRFSGRQFSNSRSEMNVSTLELGDSALYLCASNKGQGIPDTQYFGPGTRLTVL.

The chain uses TRBV5-1 and TRBJ2-5; TRBD1 aligns across 7 bases. CDR1 SGHRS and CDR2 YFSETQ come from the germline V gene. The V and J ends lost 1 base and 5 bases, in that order; junction bases with no gene match: 17. The CDR3 sequence is 18 residues long. The DNA for the CDR3 is TGCGCCAGCAGCTTGCGGGTAGGACAGACAGGGATCGCGGAGACCCAGTACTTC. Amino acids: CASSLRVGQTGIAETQYF.

The J gene is TRBJ1-4, the V gene TRBV6-1; D gene uncertain. V was pared by 2 bases and J by 4 bases, with 5 bases between. Germline V CDR1 and CDR2: MNHNS, SASEGT. The CDR3 sequence is 13 residues long. The CDR3 loop is CASSERYNEKLFF. Here the CDR3 DNA reads TGTGCCAGCAGTGAACGGTATAATGAAAAACTGTTTTTT.

The rearrangement links TRBV6-1 to TRBJ1-1; no clear D gene. The CDR3 loop spans 13 amino acids. Germline V gives CDR1 MNHNS, CDR2 SASEGT. V lost 1 base and J lost 4, with 7 bases in between. The CDR3 sequence: CASSEGGGTEAFF. The CDR3 DNA follows: TGTGCCAGCAGTGAAGGAGGTGGCACTGAAGCTTTCTTT.

The chain combines TRBV19 with TRBJ2-3, with TRBD2 as a possible D gene (5 bases). The CDR3 is 16 residues long. In germline, CDR1 is LNHDA, CDR2 SQIVND (reference sequence). Trimming removed 4 bases from V and 3 bases from J, with 17 bases in between. The CDR3 DNA reads TGTGCCAGTAGTACCGTTCCGGGGATACTGACAGATACGCAGTATTTT. It codes for CASSTVPGILTDTQYF.

V and J are TRBV2 and TRBJ2-3; 14 nucleotides agree with TRBD2. The CDR3 runs to 17 residues. CDR1 SNHLY and CDR2 FYNNEI come from the germline V gene. Trimming at V came to 4 bases and at J to 5 bases, leaving 8 bases not matched to a gene. For the CDR3, the DNA is TGTGCCAGCAGTGGGATTGGAGGACTAGCGGGAGGAGATACGCAGTATTTT. Its protein is CASSGIGGLAGGDTQYF. Drawing the rest from reference TRBV2 and TRBJ2-3, the complete variable domain is EPEVTQTPSHQVTQMGQEVILRCVPISNHLYFYWYRQILGQKVEFLVSFYNNEISEKSEIFDDQFSVERPDGSNFTLKIRSTKLEDSAMYFCASSGIGGLAGGDTQYFGPGTRLTVL.

This rearrangement joins TRBV5-4 to TRBJ2-6; 9 bases match TRBD1. The CDR3 has 17 amino acids. The germline V gene encodes CDR1 SGHNT and CDR2 YYREEE (reference sequence). J lost 1 base, V lost 4 bases, and 6 bases had no gene match. The CDR3 DNA reads as TGTGCCAGCAGCCCGGGACAGGGATATTCTGGGGCCAACGTCCTGACTTTC. Protein sequence: CASSPGQGYSGANVLTF.

The chain links TRBV6-1 to TRBJ1-2, with D perhaps matching TRBD1 (6 bases). Germline CDR1 is MNHNS and CDR2 is SASEGT. Between the trimmed V and J ends, which lost 5 bases and 2 bases, there was a span of 15 bases. The CDR3 contains 15 residues. The CDR3 bases are TGTGCCAGCAGTCTACAGGGACCCTCGAACTATGGCTACACCTTC. This translates into CASSLQGPSNYGYTF.

The rearrangement links TRBV6-5 to TRBJ2-7; tentatively, D is TRBD2 (5 bases). V lost 6 bases and J lost 4, with 16 bases in between. The CDR3 consists of 14 residues. Germline values: CDR1 MNHEY, CDR2 SVGAGI. CDR3 loop: CASREDGVSYEQYF. The CDR3 DNA follows: TGTGCCAGCAGAGAGGACGGGGTATCTTACGAGCAGTACTTC.

V gene TRBV30 combines with J gene TRBJ1-1, with D unresolved. The CDR3 covers 11 residues. The germline gives CDR1 GTSNPN, CDR2 SVGIG (reference sequence). V lost 0 bases, J lost 11 bases, and 10 bases lay in between. This CDR3 is CAWSVGSVAFF. The CDR3 DNA is TGTGCCTGGAGTGTAGGCAGCGTGGCTTTCTTT.

The genes are TRBV5-1 and TRBJ1-3, with 9 bases aligning to TRBD1. Germline values: CDR1 SGHRS, CDR2 YFSETQ. The J segment lost 4 bases and the V segment lost 1 base, leaving 9 bases of the junction unmatched. The CDR3 totals 17 residues. CDR3 sequence (DNA): TGCGCCAGCAGCTTGCGAGTCGGGACAGGGACCGGAAACACCATATATTTT. Its protein is CASSLRVGTGTGNTIYF.

CDR3 amino acids: CASSLYLAGAYNEQFF. The CDR3 coding sequence is TGTGCCAGCAGCTTGTATCTAGCGGGAGCTTACAATGAGCAGTTCTTC. The chain joins TRBV7-2 to TRBJ2-1, with TRBD2 matching 10 bases. This CDR3 is 16 amino acids long. CDR1 and CDR2 from the germline V gene are SGHTA and FQGNSA. The trim removed 3 bases at V and 4 bases at J, leaving 6 bases unmatched.

The chain joins TRBV7-8 to TRBJ2-7; 10 nucleotides align to TRBD1. Germline CDR1 and CDR2: SGHVS and FQNEAQ. J was trimmed by 5 bases and V by 5 bases; bases with no gene match: 6. The CDR3 contains 14 residues. The CDR3 is CASSTGTGVHEQYF. The CDR3 DNA reads TGTGCCAGCAGCACCGGGACAGGGGTTCACGAGCAGTACTTC.

The chain carries TRBV27 and TRBJ2-5; possible D gene TRBD2, 6 bases. CDR3 length equals 11 residues. Germline V gives CDR1 MNHEY, CDR2 SMNVEV (reference sequence). The V end lost 6 bases, the J end lost 7 bases, and 9 bases lay between the germline ends. The CDR3 coding sequence is TGTGCCAGCAGGCGAGCGGGGACCCAGTACTTC. It specifies CASRRAGTQYF.

The genes are TRBV15 and TRBJ2-1; 7 bases line up with TRBD2. The CDR3 has 18 residues. CDR1 is LNHNV, CDR2 YYDKDF, per germline (reference sequence). V dropped 1 base and J dropped 1; count of bases not matched to a gene: 10. The CDR3 reads CATSRVLSASGSYNEQFF. For the CDR3, the DNA is TGTGCCACCAGCAGAGTCCTGAGTGCTAGCGGATCCTACAATGAGCAGTTCTTC.

CDR3 sequence: CASSLARLVGEQFF. Written as DNA, the CDR3 is TGTGCCAGCAGCTTAGCTAGACTAGTCGGTGAGCAGTTCTTC. The gene calls are TRBV7-2 and TRBJ2-1; TRBD2 is a possible D gene (6 bases). The germline gives CDR1 SGHTA, CDR2 FQGNSA. The CDR3 has 14 residues. Trimming left V 0 bases short and J 9 bases short, with 12 bases between.